A selection of T cell receptor beta chains follows, all from one sample in a study of blood T cell repertoires in COVID-19. TCRdb keeps only in-frame clones here, not all; method: immunoSEQ multiplex PCR. Of 25,000 to 35,000 clones listed, over 75% are singletons. The sample was peripheral blood. The receptors shown here come from a man older than 75 with active COVID-19. The CDR3 runs from the conserved cysteine through the conserved F or W. The D gene is left open where the match is weak. Clone size is shown for a subset of rows, as once, few, many or a class of expanded clone.

d_gene	abundance	v_gene	j_gene	CDR3nt	CDR3aa
.	.	TRBV7-9	TRBJ1-2	TGTGCCAGCAGCTTACGGCAGGGTAATGGCTACACCTTC	CASSLRQGNGYTF
TRBD1	.	TRBV2	TRBJ1-1	TGTGCCAGCAGAGGACAGGGTAGCACTGAAGCTTTCTTT	CASRGQGSTEAFF
TRBD2	.	TRBV29-1	TRBJ2-1	TGCAGCGTTGAAGGTGGGACTAGCGGCTACAATGAGCAGTTCTTC	CSVEGGTSGYNEQFF
.	.	TRBV6-5	TRBJ2-3	TGTGCCAGCAGGGCACCTGGGGGCAGGGATACGCAGTATTTT	CASRAPGGRDTQYF
.	.	TRBV5-1	TRBJ2-3	TGCGCCAGCAGCCCCCTATCTAAAAGCTCTAGCACAGATACGCAGTATTTT	CASSPLSKSSSTDTQYF
TRBD1	once	TRBV7-3	TRBJ1-2	TGTGCCAGCAGCCCCTATCCGACAGGGAAGGGTGGCTACACCTTC	CASSPYPTGKGGYTF
.	.	TRBV5-1	TRBJ1-3	TGCGCCAGCAGCTATGACACCTCTGGAAACACCATATATTTT	CASSYDTSGNTIYF
TRBD1	few	TRBV11-2	TRBJ2-3	TGTGCCAGCAGCTTAGTGCCAGGGGGCAACACAGATACGCAGTATTTT	CASSLVPGGNTDTQYF
.	.	TRBV12-3/TRBV12-4	TRBJ2-3	TGTGCCAGCAGTTCTAACACAGATACGCAGTATTTT	CASSSNTDTQYF
.	.	TRBV11-2	TRBJ1-1	TGTGCCAGCAGCCCCGGAGGGGTTTACACTGAAGCTTTCTTT	CASSPGGVYTEAFF
TRBD1	.	TRBV28	TRBJ1-4	TGTGCCAGCACCCCGGGACAGGGGGCTGAAAAACTGTTTTTT	CASTPGQGAEKLFF
.	once	TRBV7-9	TRBJ2-3	TGTGCCAGCAGTGGCCAGGGGTCCACAGATACGCAGTATTTT	CASSGQGSTDTQYF
.	once	TRBV24-1	TRBJ2-7	TGTGCCACCAGTGCCTCATGGGGGGAACCCACCTACGAGCAGTACTTC	CATSASWGEPTYEQYF
.	.	TRBV30	TRBJ1-6	TGTGCCTGGAACGCCCAGGGAAATTCACCCCTCCACTTT	CAWNAQGNSPLHF
.	.	TRBV4-1	TRBJ1-2	TGCGCCAGCAGCCAAGCGGGGGGACCTAACTATGGCTACACCTTC	CASSQAGGPNYGYTF
TRBD1	.	TRBV7-2	TRBJ1-1	TGTGCCAGCAGCTTTCGGACAGGCGACACTGAAGCTTTCTTT	CASSFRTGDTEAFF
TRBD1	.	TRBV6-2/TRBV6-3	TRBJ1-1	TGTGCCAGCAGTTACTTGGCAGGGGGCACTGAAGCTTTCTTT	CASSYLAGGTEAFF
.	.	TRBV5-1	TRBJ2-6	TGCGCCAGCAGCTCCGGGACTGCTGGGGCCAACGTCCTGACTTTC	CASSSGTAGANVLTF
.	.	TRBV5-1	TRBJ2-3	TGCGCCAGCAGCACTACAGGATCAGCAGATACGCAGTATTTT	CASSTTGSADTQYF
TRBD1	.	TRBV6-6	TRBJ1-6	TGTGCCAGCAGTTACGCCCCCACAGGGGACAATTCACCCCTCCACTTT	CASSYAPTGDNSPLHF
.	.	TRBV10-3	TRBJ2-7	TGTGCCATCAGTGAGTTTGAACCCCCCACCTATGAGCAGTACTTC	CAISEFEPPTYEQYF
TRBD1	few	TRBV28	TRBJ2-1	TGTGCCAGCAGTTTATTGGGGACAGGGATAAACAATGAGCAGTTCTTC	CASSLLGTGINNEQFF
.	.	TRBV5-4	TRBJ2-2	TGTGCCAGCAGCTTTGTAGACACCGGGGAGCTGTTTTTT	CASSFVDTGELFF
TRBD1	.	TRBV19	TRBJ2-6	TGTGCCAGTAGTCCCGGGACAGGGTACGGGGCCAACGTCCTGACTTTC	CASSPGTGYGANVLTF
TRBD1	.	TRBV6-5	TRBJ2-7	TGTGCCAGCAGCCGCGAACCGGGACAGGGTTACGAGCAGTACTTC	CASSREPGQGYEQYF
.	few	TRBV7-9	TRBJ2-7	TGTGCCAGCAGCCCCAGAGGGCGCAGAGGGACCTACGAGCAGTACTTC	CASSPRGRRGTYEQYF
TRBD1	.	TRBV7-6	TRBJ2-2	TGTGCCAGCAGCCGGGACAGGGGGACGATCACGAACACCGGGGAGCTGTTTTTT	CASSRDRGTITNTGELFF
TRBD1	.	TRBV6-5	TRBJ1-4	TGTGCCAGCAGTTACTCGACAGGGAATGAAAAACTGTTTTTT	CASSYSTGNEKLFF
.	.	TRBV7-2	TRBJ1-1	TGTGCCAGCAGCTCGAGGGCCTTCAACACTGAAGCTTTCTTT	CASSSRAFNTEAFF
.	.	TRBV30	TRBJ1-6	TGTGCCTGGGACCTGGGGGGGGCAAGGTCACCCCTCCACTTT	CAWDLGGARSPLHF
TRBD1	.	TRBV5-8	TRBJ2-2	TGTGCCAGCAGCCTGAGGGGGCTTAACACCGGGGAGCTGTTTTTT	CASSLRGLNTGELFF
.	.	TRBV3-1/TRBV3-2	TRBJ2-1	TGTGCCAGCAGCCAAGTTAAGTCCACGGGAAACAATGAGCAGTTCTTC	CASSQVKSTGNNEQFF
.	few	TRBV5-6	TRBJ1-1	TGTGCCAGCAGCTTGGTCCGTGGCACGGGGGCTTTCTTT	CASSLVRGTGAFF
TRBD1	.	TRBV11-2	TRBJ1-1	TGTGCCAGCAGTCTAACAGGGGCTGGCACTGAAGCTTTCTTT	CASSLTGAGTEAFF
.	.	TRBV12-3/TRBV12-4	TRBJ2-1	TGTGCCAGCACCCCCACGGTCGATGAGCAGTTCTTC	CASTPTVDEQFF
TRBD1	.	TRBV4-1	TRBJ1-6	TGCGCCAGCAGCCAAGATACCTCTTCGACAGGGGGTTATAATTCACCCCTCCACTTT	CASSQDTSSTGGYNSPLHF
.	.	TRBV4-1	TRBJ1-4	TGCGCCAGCAGCCAAGAGGGCACAGGGAGTAATGAAAAACTGTTTTTT	CASSQEGTGSNEKLFF
.	.	TRBV7-9	TRBJ1-1	TGTGCCAGCAGCTTATTTCAGGACTTTAAAGCTTTCTTT	CASSLFQDFKAFF
TRBD1	.	TRBV4-1	TRBJ1-1	TGCGCCAGCAGCCAACCTACAAGGGGACAGAGTCAAGCTTTCTTT	CASSQPTRGQSQAFF
.	few	TRBV27	TRBJ1-1	TGTGCCAGCAGTTTAAAGGGGAGGGTGACTGAAGCTTTCTTT	CASSLKGRVTEAFF
TRBD2	.	TRBV9	TRBJ2-3	TGTGCCAGCAGCCGGGGCCAGCGGGGGCCCACAGATACGCAGTATTTT	CASSRGQRGPTDTQYF
TRBD1	.	TRBV3-1/TRBV3-2	TRBJ2-7	TGTGCCAGCAGCCTCCGGGTCGGGACAGGGGGATACGAGCAGTACTTC	CASSLRVGTGGYEQYF
.	few	TRBV5-1	TRBJ2-7	TGCGCCAGCAGCTTGGCCTTTCTGGCCAACGAGCAGTACTTC	CASSLAFLANEQYF
TRBD2	.	TRBV4-2	TRBJ2-1	TGTGCCAGCAGCCAATTCTATAGCGGGGGGTTCAATGAGCAGTTCTTC	CASSQFYSGGFNEQFF
.	few	TRBV29-1	TRBJ1-1	TGCAGCGTTGAGCTACTAAACACTGAAGCTTTCTTT	CSVELLNTEAFF
.	.	TRBV7-8	TRBJ1-2	TGTGCCAGCAGCTACTCCAGGGGCAGAGGGGACGATGGCTACACCTTC	CASSYSRGRGDDGYTF
.	.	TRBV5-5	TRBJ2-4	TGTGCCAGCAGCGAAGCCGGGACTGCGAGACTAGCCAAAAACATTCAGTACTTC	CASSEAGTARLAKNIQYF
TRBD1	.	TRBV5-1	TRBJ1-1	TGCGCCAGCAGTACGGGGACAGGGCCGATGACTGAAGCTTTCTTT	CASSTGTGPMTEAFF
.	.	TRBV28	TRBJ1-2	TGTGCCAGCAGTCCCCCCCGGACAGCGAACTATGGCTACACCTTC	CASSPPRTANYGYTF
.	.	TRBV19	TRBJ1-1	TGTGCCAGTAGCTCGACCCTTAAACGAAGGGGCACTGAAGCTTTCTTT	CASSSTLKRRGTEAFF
TRBD1	.	TRBV10-3	TRBJ1-5	TGTGCCATCAGTGGTGGGACAGGTTATCAGCCCCAGCATTTT	CAISGGTGYQPQHF